One sample yielded the 6 T cell receptor beta chains listed below, sequenced in a study of T-cell reconstitution after alpha-beta-depleted transplantation in children. Unique molecular identifiers featured in how the TCRbeta library was prepared. TCRdb processed the PCR reads anew with MiXCR; each CDR3 protein has one entry. The table lists about 870,000 distinct CDR3 sequences, about 15% of them singletons, with under 6% in the top ten. The source was PBMCs, mostly from graft donor cells, collected 360 days after TCRalphabeta/CD19-depleted stem cell transplant. The receptors come from a male patient between 5 and 17 years old who had a stem cell transplant for acute lymphoblastic leukemia, so the T cells may come from the graft donor.

This clonotype was detected ten times or more. The CDR3 sequence is CAISDQRTDWRHSIYEQYF. As DNA, the CDR3 is TGTGCCATCAGTGACCAGCGGACAGACTGGCGGCACTCGATTTACGAGCAGTACTTC. This chain uses TRBV10-3 with TRBJ2-7; a possible D gene is TRBD1 (6 bases). Germline loops: CDR1 ENHRY, CDR2 SYGVKD. This CDR3 has 19 amino acids. V gave up 3 bases and J gave up 4 bases, with 28 bases separating them.

This chain links TRBV4-1 with TRBJ2-5, with TRBD2 identical over 16 bases. Germline V gene lookup returns CDR1 MGHRA and CDR2 YSYEKL. This CDR3 is built from 17 residues. After removal of 3 bases from V and 5 bases from J, the junction contained 6 bases not matched to a gene. The CDR3 region is CASSHGLGLAGGETQYF. As DNA, the CDR3 is TGCGCCAGCAGCCACGGTTTGGGACTAGCGGGAGGGGAGACCCAGTACTTC.

The V call is TRBV6-5, the J call TRBJ2-1; tentatively, D is TRBD1 or TRBD2 (5 bases each). V was clipped by 2 bases and J by 5 bases, with 10 bases between them. Germline-derived CDR1 and CDR2 are MNHEY and SVGAGI. CDR3 length: 14 amino acids. CDR3 sequence (DNA): TGTGCCAGCAGTTACAGGGACCAAAACAATGAGCAGTTCTTC. This encodes CASSYRDQNNEQFF.

Here the CDR3 DNA reads TGTGCCAGCAGCTACCTCCGACAGACCGGGGAGCTGTTTTTT. Translating gives CASSYLRQTGELFF. The genes are TRBV14 and TRBJ2-2; D possibly corresponds to TRBD1 (5 bases). Trimming pared 5 bases from V and 5 bases from J, leaving 12 bases between. This CDR3 region has 14 residues. In germline, CDR1 is SGHDN, CDR2 FVKESK.

The chain recombines TRBV4-1 with TRBJ2-1; 7 nucleotides agree with TRBD1. V dropped 1 base and J dropped 4; count of bases not matched to a gene: 13. Germline V gene lookup returns CDR1 MGHRA and CDR2 YSYEKL. This CDR3 has 18 residues. CDR3 sequence: CASSQGPQGGGRYNEQFF. The CDR3 DNA reads TGCGCCAGCAGCCAAGGCCCTCAAGGGGGCGGTCGGTACAATGAGCAGTTCTTC.

This clonotype was observed a handful of times. J is TRBJ2-6 and V is TRBV18; D unclear. V shed 2 bases and J shed 0 bases, with 5 bases lying between them. CDR3 length: 15 amino acids. Germline CDR1 KGHSH, CDR2 LQKENI. CDR3 in amino acids: CASSPVFSGANVLTF. DNA of the CDR3: TGTGCCAGCTCACCAGTGTTCTCTGGGGCCAACGTCCTGACTTTC. The full variable domain, rest sourced from reference TRBV18 and TRBJ2-6, is NAGVMQNPRHLVRRRGQEARLRCSPMKGHSHVYWYRQLPEEGLKFMVYLQKENIIDESGMPKERFSAEFPKEGPSILRIQQVVRGDSAAYFCASSPVFSGANVLTFGAGSRLTVL.